These T cell receptor beta chains were read from a single sample in a study of blood T cells in healthy people across ages. TCRdb reprocessed the 5' RACE reads with MiXCR, giving one entry per CDR3 protein. The top ten hold roughly 2% of the sample, which has 1.5 million to 2 million distinct CDR3 sequences, roughly 52% seen once. The sequencing sample was made of blood. The receptors stem from a woman aged 40 to 50 in good health. Each CDR3 is given with its conserved first and last residue. The order of the fields is clone size, D gene, J gene, V gene, CDR3 protein, CDR3 DNA. D genes are given only for firm matches. Clone size is given for some rows only: seen once, a few or many times, or a class if the clone is expanded.

>NA|TRBD2|TRBJ2-7|TRBV7-2
CASSLADRLAGGPYEQYF
TGTGCCAGCAGCTTAGCGGACAGACTAGCGGGGGGGCCCTACGAGCAGTACTTC
>few|TRBD2|TRBJ2-3|TRBV4-3
CASSQDRLAGGLDTQYF
TGCGCCAGCAGCCAAGATCGGCTAGCGGGGGGGCTAGATACGCAGTATTTT
>NA|NA|TRBJ2-7|TRBV4-3
CASSQDLARVPVYEQYF
TGCGCCAGCAGCCAAGATCTAGCCCGTGTCCCAGTATACGAGCAGTACTTC
>NA|TRBD2|TRBJ2-1|TRBV3-1
CASSQFTSGNNEQFF
TGTGCCAGCAGCCAGTTCACTAGCGGGAACAATGAGCAGTTCTTC
>few|NA|TRBJ2-7|TRBV6-2/TRBV6-3
CATHSTVYDSYEQYF
TGTGCCACACACTCAACGGTGTACGACTCCTACGAGCAGTACTTC
>few|NA|TRBJ2-5|TRBV7-2
CASSLGAGQSQETQYF
TGTGCCAGCAGCTTAGGAGCGGGACAATCCCAAGAGACCCAGTACTTC
>NA|TRBD2|TRBJ2-1|TRBV19
CASMGLAGGSNEQFF
TGTGCCAGTATGGGACTAGCGGGGGGTTCGAATGAGCAGTTCTTC
>few|TRBD1|TRBJ2-6|TRBV5-1
CASSLGVTGLSSGANVLTF
TGCGCCAGCAGCTTGGGGGTGACAGGGTTATCCTCTGGGGCCAACGTCCTGACTTTC
>NA|NA|TRBJ1-2|TRBV20-1
CSAHYRGYGYTF
TGCAGTGCCCACTATCGCGGCTATGGCTACACCTTC
>NA|TRBD1|TRBJ2-5|TRBV7-9
CASSYHRGNQETQYF
TGTGCCAGCAGCTACCACAGGGGAAATCAAGAGACCCAGTACTTC
>NA|NA|TRBJ2-7|TRBV5-1
CASSPGLLDEQYF
TGCGCCAGCAGCCCAGGACTCTTAGACGAGCAGTACTTC
>NA|NA|TRBJ2-7|TRBV20-1
CSARLGVRYEQYF
TGCAGTGCTAGGTTGGGAGTCCGGTACGAGCAGTACTTC
>NA|TRBD1|TRBJ1-1|TRBV7-2
CASSLAQGAPKAFF
TGTGCCAGCAGCCTTGCCCAGGGGGCCCCCAAAGCTTTCTTT
>NA|NA|TRBJ2-4|TRBV7-9
CASSLALAGRDIQYF
TGTGCCAGCAGCTTAGCTCTGGCAGGGAGAGACATTCAGTACTTC
>NA|NA|TRBJ2-1|TRBV5-6
CASSFADNKFF
TGTGCCAGCAGCTTCGCGGACAATAAGTTCTTC
>NA|NA|TRBJ2-3|TRBV2
CASNGAGATQYF
TGTGCCAGCAATGGGGCGGGGGCTACGCAGTATTTT
>NA|NA|TRBJ1-2|TRBV4-3
CASSQAGQHYGNTF
TGCGCCAGCAGCCAAGCTGGTCAGCACTATGGCAACACCTTC
>once|TRBD1|TRBJ1-1|TRBV20-1
CSASGTALNTEAFF
TGCAGTGCTAGCGGGACAGCTTTGAACACTGAAGCTTTCTTT
>NA|NA|TRBJ2-3|TRBV6-1
CASREGRDTQYF
TGTGCCAGCAGGGAGGGGAGAGATACGCAGTATTTT
>NA|TRBD1|TRBJ1-1|TRBV20-1
CSARDGDRGRLEAFF
TGCAGTGCTAGAGATGGGGACAGGGGACGACTCGAAGCTTTCTTT
>NA|TRBD1|TRBJ2-1|TRBV5-1
CASSWAGQGMNEQFF
TGCGCCAGCAGCTGGGCGGGACAGGGGATGAATGAGCAGTTCTTC
>NA|NA|TRBJ1-2|TRBV4-3
CASSQEVDSAYGYTF
TGCGCCAGCAGCCAAGAGGTTGACAGCGCCTATGGCTACACCTTC
>NA|NA|TRBJ2-1|TRBV4-2
CASSLESAGSDEQFF
TGTGCCAGCAGCCTTGAGTCAGCAGGGAGCGATGAGCAGTTCTTC
>few|NA|TRBJ2-7|TRBV4-3
CASSQDIGSYEQYF
TGCGCCAGCAGCCAAGATATCGGTAGCTACGAGCAGTACTTC
>NA|NA|TRBJ1-5|TRBV6-2/TRBV6-3
CASSNPGPRPQHF
TGTGCCAGCAGTAACCCAGGGCCTCGGCCCCAGCATTTT
>NA|NA|TRBJ2-1|TRBV21-1
CASSKYRDQSYNEQFF
TGTGCCAGCAGCAAGTACAGGGACCAGTCCTACAATGAGCAGTTCTTC
>NA|NA|TRBJ2-1|TRBV5-6
CASSLGQLQETQFF
TGTGCCAGCAGCTTGGGACAGCTCCAAGAGACCCAGTTCTTC
>NA|TRBD2|TRBJ2-1|TRBV6-2/TRBV6-3
CASSSYRTSGGRNEQFF
TGTGCCAGCAGTTCCTACCGGACTAGCGGGGGGAGGAATGAGCAGTTCTTC
>NA|TRBD2|TRBJ2-1|TRBV7-2
CASSPWDSGGKVQFF
TGTGCCAGCAGCCCCTGGGATAGCGGGGGAAAAGTGCAGTTCTTC
>few|NA|TRBJ2-5|TRBV2
CASTASPQETQYF
TGTGCCAGCACTGCTAGCCCCCAAGAGACCCAGTACTTC
>NA|NA|TRBJ2-5|TRBV11-2
CASTLERRQETQYF
TGTGCCAGCACCCTTGAGAGACGGCAAGAGACCCAGTACTTC
>NA|NA|TRBJ2-7|TRBV7-2
CANSFRGSGYEQYF
TGTGCCAACAGCTTTCGGGGGAGCGGCTACGAGCAGTACTTC
>NA|TRBD1|TRBJ2-3|TRBV28
CASSLYPRTGAYDTQYF
TGTGCCAGCAGTTTATATCCGAGGACAGGGGCTTATGATACGCAGTATTTT
>NA|NA|TRBJ1-2|TRBV27
CASSSGFGGRYGYTF
TGTGCCAGCAGTTCCGGGTTTGGGGGACGGTATGGCTACACCTTC
>few|NA|TRBJ2-5|TRBV6-4
CASSAAAGETQYF
TGTGCCAGCAGTGCCGCGGCCGGGGAGACCCAGTACTTC
>NA|NA|TRBJ1-4|TRBV29-1
CSADGGDEKLFF
TGCAGCGCCGACGGAGGAGATGAAAAACTGTTTTTT
>NA|NA|TRBJ2-5|TRBV4-3
CASSQVIGKETQYF
TGCGCCAGCAGCCAAGTAATAGGGAAAGAGACCCAGTACTTC
>few|NA|TRBJ1-2|TRBV20-1
CSAAGYTF
TGCAGTGCTGCAGGCTACACCTTC
>NA|NA|TRBJ2-7|TRBV6-1
CASRVQVVGDEQYF
TGTGCCAGCAGGGTACAGGTGGTGGGGGACGAGCAGTACTTC
>once|NA|TRBJ1-1|TRBV20-1
CSAPWKQTGNTEAFF
TGCAGTGCTCCCTGGAAACAGACCGGGAACACTGAAGCTTTCTTT
>once|NA|TRBJ2-5|TRBV4-2
CASSQASTLYNEQYF
TGTGCCAGCAGCCAAGCCTCGACCCTCTACAATGAGCAGTACTTC
>few|TRBD1|TRBJ1-2|TRBV25-1
CASSLGTGPTYGYTF
TGTGCCAGCAGTCTCGGGACAGGTCCGACCTATGGCTACACCTTC
>NA|NA|TRBJ2-2|TRBV7-2
CASSLGAAGELFF
TGTGCCAGCAGCTTAGGGGCAGCCGGGGAGCTGTTTTTT
>once|NA|TRBJ1-1|TRBV20-1
CSARDRPIGDREAFF
TGCAGTGCTAGAGATCGACCAATCGGAGACAGGGAAGCTTTCTTT
>NA|NA|TRBJ2-3|TRBV4-3
CASSRGMANTQYF
TGCGCCAGCAGCCGCGGTATGGCTAATACGCAGTATTTT
>few|NA|TRBJ2-5|TRBV28
CASSLWNTAFQETQYF
TGTGCCAGCAGTTTATGGAACACGGCCTTCCAAGAGACCCAGTACTTC
>few|NA|TRBJ2-3|TRBV6-2/TRBV6-3
CASSYRQEQDTQYF
TGTGCCAGCAGTTATCGGCAGGAACAAGATACGCAGTATTTT
>once|NA|TRBJ2-3|TRBV5-1
CASSLSESVPDTQYF
TGCGCCAGCAGCTTGAGCGAGTCCGTCCCCGATACGCAGTATTTT
>NA|TRBD1|TRBJ2-1|TRBV29-1
CSVEEGQGFYNEQFF
TGCAGCGTTGAGGAGGGACAGGGGTTCTACAATGAGCAGTTCTTC